This TCR beta chain was documented in a study of blood T cell repertoires in COVID-19. Whole-study context: Sites across the United States, Italy and Spain contributed samples from acute and convalescent COVID-19.

Germline V gene lookup returns CDR1 DFQATT and CDR2 SNEGSKA (reference sequence). The CDR3 is 13 residues long. Trimming left V 3 bases short and J 6 bases short, with 9 bases between. Sequencing used immunoSEQ multiplex PCR; TCRdb keeps in-frame clones, though not all of them. The repertoire holds around 180,000 clones, with 65% to 85% as singletons. What was sequenced was peripheral blood. This sequence joins TRBV20-1 and TRBJ1-6; perhaps TRBD1 as D (6 bases). The receptor's source is a man between 60 and 70 years old with active or convalescent COVID-19. The CDR3: CSASTGLNSPLHF. DNA for the CDR3: TGCAGTGCTAGTACAGGGCTTAATTCACCCCTCCACTTT.